Presented here are 13 T cell receptor beta chains from one specimen sequenced in a study of T cells in Graves' hyperthyroidism and ophthalmopathy. The source material, RNA transcripts, was used to amplify TCR beta CDR3 regions. The HTBI primer set served for first-round RT-PCR of the TCR CDR3. One entry per CDR3 protein results from TCRdb running MiXCR on the multiplex PCR reads. The data contain roughly 560,000 distinct CDR3 sequences, 14% to 15% of them seen just once; the ten biggest clones take up around 4.5%. Source material: blood. These receptors all stem from a woman aged 40 to 50 with Graves' ophthalmopathy.

In its sample, this clonotype was seen many times. The chain is built from TRBV6-5 and TRBJ1-1, with TRBD1 matching over 7 bases. V shed 5 bases, J shed 11 bases, and the junction held 11 bases outside the gene matches. The CDR3 runs to 13 residues. Germline CDR1 and CDR2: MNHEY and SVGAGI. The CDR3 nucleotides are TGTGCCAGCAGTCACGAAAACAGGGGAGGGGCTTTCTTT. Its translation: CASSHENRGGAFF.

This clonotype was seen only a few times. The CDR3 protein is CASSTVPGQGRGGTYEQYF. The CDR3 DNA sequence: TGTGCCAGCAGCACTGTCCCGGGACAGGGGAGGGGAGGAACCTACGAGCAGTACTTC. The chain uses TRBV5-6 and TRBJ2-7, with 10 bases matching TRBD1. This CDR3 spans 19 amino acids. Germline trimming cut 4 bases from V and 2 bases from J; bases unmatched to any gene: 18. CDR1 SGHDT and CDR2 YYEEEE come from the germline V gene.

This clonotype was counted at least ten times. The rearrangement uses TRBV6-5 and TRBJ1-2, with D hard to call. Trimming took 5 bases from V and 4 from J, leaving 14 bases between them. CDR3 length equals 14 residues. The germline V gene encodes CDR1 MNHEY and CDR2 SVGAGI. The CDR3 loop is CASSRTSAAYGYTF. In DNA, the CDR3 is TGTGCCAGCAGTCGTACATCGGCCGCCTATGGCTACACCTTC.

In this sample, this clonotype turned up many times. This rearrangement joins TRBV28 to TRBJ1-5; unclear D gene. Germline V CDR1 and CDR2: MDHEN, SYDVKM. CDR3 length: 17 amino acids. V dropped 3 bases and J dropped 1 base, with 16 bases sitting between them. The CDR3 here is CASSLGSWGQSNQPQHF. The CDR3 region has the DNA TGTGCCAGCAGTTTGGGGAGTTGGGGTCAGAGCAATCAGCCCCAGCATTTT.

This clonotype was recorded at least ten times. V gene TRBV12-3 or TRBV12-4 combines with J gene TRBJ1-2, with 8 bases lining up with TRBD1. V shed 5 bases, J shed 4 bases, and the junction held 12 bases outside the gene matches. This CDR3 region has 16 residues. The CDR3: CASSLRTGGSLYGYTF. CDR3 DNA sequence: TGTGCCAGCAGTCTTAGAACAGGGGGAAGCCTCTATGGCTACACCTTC.

This clonotype has a count of ten or more. V is TRBV25-1 and J is TRBJ2-7, with D possibly being TRBD2 (6 bases). Trimming pared 4 bases from V and 0 bases from J, leaving 13 bases between. CDR3 length: 15 residues. CDR1 is MGHDK and CDR2 is SYGVNS in the germline V gene. The CDR3 sequence is CASSALGGSSYEQYF. The CDR3 bases are TGTGCCAGCAGTGCCCTTGGGGGGAGCTCCTACGAGCAGTACTTC.

This clonotype was seen repeatedly, ten times or more. The V call is TRBV10-3, the J call TRBJ1-5, with 7 nucleotides matching TRBD1. Trimming removed 2 bases from V and 7 bases from J; junction bases left unmatched: 2. Germline V lookup: CDR1 ENHRY, CDR2 SYGVKD. The CDR3 runs to 13 residues. CDR3 DNA sequence: TGTGCCATCAGTGAGACAGGGGAACAGCCCCAGCATTTT. Translation: CAISETGEQPQHF.

This rearrangement joins TRBV12-3 or TRBV12-4 to TRBJ1-2; TRBD1 aligns across 8 bases. The V gene end was trimmed by 5 bases and the J gene end by 5 bases; junction bases not matched to a gene: 4. The CDR3 is 13 residues long. CDR3 coding DNA: TGTGCCAGCAGTGGTAACAGGGGGTATGGCTACACCTTC. Its translation is CASSGNRGYGYTF.

This clonotype has ten or more counts. V is TRBV27 and J is TRBJ1-2; 8 bases match TRBD1. There are 14 residues in the CDR3. CDR1 is MNHEY and CDR2 is SMNVEV in the germline V gene (reference sequence). V lost 6 bases and J lost 6; bases outside the gene matches: 9. CDR3 amino acids: CASSYRTGRDGYTF. For the CDR3, the DNA is TGTGCCAGCAGCTACAGGACAGGGCGGGATGGCTACACCTTC.

This clonotype appeared many times. The V and J genes are TRBV12-3 or TRBV12-4 and TRBJ1-2; weak D call: TRBD1 (6 bases). V lost 5 bases and J 3 bases, leaving 10 bases between the germline ends. CDR3 size: 13 residues. CDR3 loop: CASSQGHHYGYTF. In DNA form, the CDR3 reads TGTGCCAGCAGTCAGGGACATCACTATGGCTACACCTTC.

The chain couples TRBV30 to TRBJ2-7, with 10 nucleotides matching TRBD2. Germline V gene sequence: CDR1 GTSNPN, CDR2 SVGIG (reference sequence). V lost 3 bases to trimming and J lost 4 bases; unmatched junction nucleotides: 15. This CDR3 is built from 17 residues. The CDR3 sequence: CAWSGTSLAGEWYEQYF. In DNA, the CDR3 is TGTGCCTGGAGCGGCACCTCTCTAGCGGGAGAGTGGTACGAGCAGTACTTC.

The rearrangement uses TRBV13 and TRBJ1-1, with D possibly being TRBD1 (5 bases). Per germline, CDR1 PRHDT and CDR2 FYEKMQ (reference sequence). CDR3 length: 15 amino acids. Trimming left V 5 bases short and J 1 base short, with 14 bases between. The CDR3 DNA sequence: TGTGCCAGCAGCATCTATGGGACGGCGAACACTGAAGCTTTCTTT. This codes for CASSIYGTANTEAFF.

V is TRBV11-1 and J is TRBJ2-7; 8 bases line up with TRBD1. CDR3 length equals 16 residues. Germline CDR1 and CDR2: SGHAT and FQDESV (reference sequence). V dropped 1 base and J dropped 4; count of bases not matched to a gene: 9. CDR3 sequence: CASSLGAGGGFYEQYF. The CDR3 DNA sequence: TGTGCCAGCAGCTTAGGGGCAGGGGGCGGCTTTTACGAGCAGTACTTC.